Detailed here is one T cell receptor beta chain. Its specificity is not known. This specimen comes from a study of T cell responses to AZD1222 COVID-19 vaccine. Assay used: immunoSEQ multiplex PCR; TCRdb lists only in-frame clones, some missing. The data hold about 170,000 clones, with 85% to 95% observed a single time. Between the trimmed V and J ends, which lost 5 bases and 1 base, there was a span of 14 bases. CDR1 is SGHDN and CDR2 is FVKESK in the germline V gene. The CDR3 is made up of 15 amino acids. Study findings and constraints: The sample set comprised mostly white British donors with more females, and clonal diversity was possibly underestimated. Just five or six AZD1222 recipients tested seropositive at baseline. Repertoire samples came only from after the peak T cell response. Reportedly, nearly half the spike-specific TCRs target unmutated variant regions.

Sequenced here: peripheral blood, sampled on day 0 of AZD1222 vaccination. This chain uses TRBV14 with TRBJ1-1; TRBD1 is a possible D gene (6 bases). This TCR was recovered from an adult in good health. CDR3 nucleotides: TGTGCCAGCAGCTTTTATACAGGGAGGAACACTGAAGCTTTCTTT. This sequence encodes CASSFYTGRNTEAFF.